Listed below are T cell receptor beta chains from one sample, sequenced in a study of vaccination effects on CD4 cells after COVID-19. Which antigens these TCRs recognize remains unknown. Measured with immunoSEQ multiplex PCR; TCRdb has only the in-frame clones, and not every one. The sample carries about 60,000 clones, around 81% recorded once. Specimen: CD4+ T cells from PBMCs cultured with HCoV-229E spike peptides, collected before COVID-19 vaccination. The source of these receptors is a human donor who received a COVID-19 vaccine. Both conserved end residues are part of each CDR3. A D gene is named only where the DNA matches it firmly. The size of a clone is reported for some rows only, either as once, few or many, or as a class for expanded clones.

D	V	size	J	CDR3	DNA
-	TRBV25-1	-	TRBJ1-1	CASNLQGRTTEAFF	TGTGCCAGCAACCTGCAGGGGAGGACAACTGAAGCTTTCTTT
-	TRBV19	once	TRBJ1-4	CASSEPGQGGEKLFF	TGTGCCAGTAGTGAACCTGGACAAGGTGGGGAAAAACTGTTTTTT
-	TRBV10-3	-	TRBJ1-5	CAIRAAGANQPQHF	TGTGCCATCCGGGCGGCAGGCGCTAATCAGCCCCAGCATTTT
-	TRBV30	-	TRBJ1-4	CAWSQRGPGELFF	TGTGCCTGGAGTCAACGGGGTCCAGGAGAACTGTTTTTT
TRBD1	TRBV5-1	-	TRBJ2-5	CASSKGTGGETQYF	TGCGCCAGCAGCAAGGGGACAGGGGGAGAGACCCAGTACTTC
-	TRBV5-1	-	TRBJ2-1	CASSLGLGAGLNEQFF	TGCGCCAGCAGCTTGGGGTTAGGGGCAGGACTCAATGAGCAGTTCTTC
-	TRBV30	-	TRBJ1-2	CAWSAPRGSHYGYTF	TGTGCCTGGAGTGCACCCCGGGGGTCACACTATGGCTACACCTTC
TRBD1	TRBV7-9	-	TRBJ2-1	CASIRNRQGYNEQFF	TGTGCCAGCATTCGTAATCGACAGGGGTACAATGAGCAGTTCTTC
TRBD1	TRBV28	few	TRBJ1-2	CASSPGTGGERSYGYTF	TGTGCCAGCAGCCCCGGGACAGGGGGCGAACGAAGCTATGGCTACACCTTC
-	TRBV4-1	-	TRBJ2-1	CASSLGPGGLPNEQFF	TGCGCCAGCAGCCTGGGGCCAGGGGGGCTTCCCAATGAGCAGTTCTTC
-	TRBV7-2	-	TRBJ2-3	CASSLYSARTDTQYF	TGTGCCAGCAGCTTATATTCAGCCCGCACAGATACGCAGTATTTT
TRBD1	TRBV24-1	-	TRBJ2-2	CATSDPGQGDTGELFF	TGTGCCACCAGTGACCCCGGACAGGGAGACACCGGGGAGCTGTTTTTT
TRBD1	TRBV15	-	TRBJ1-1	CATSRGGTGGVLSFF	TGTGCCACCAGCAGAGGAGGGACAGGGGGCGTCTTGAGTTTCTTT
-	TRBV19	-	TRBJ2-3	CASNRTPGTDTQYF	TGTGCCAGTAATCGGACGCCCGGCACAGATACGCAGTATTTT
-	TRBV5-1	-	TRBJ2-3	CASSPGSGYSTDTQYF	TGCGCCAGCAGCCCAGGCTCAGGGTATAGCACAGATACGCAGTATTTT
-	TRBV30	-	TRBJ1-5	CAWSVLPNQPQHF	TGTGCCTGGAGTGTACTCCCCAATCAGCCCCAGCATTTT
-	TRBV27	-	TRBJ2-2	CASSRFPTGPGELFF	TGTGCCAGCAGTCGCTTCCCCACAGGGCCCGGGGAGCTGTTTTTT
-	TRBV6-1	-	TRBJ1-2	CASSEEAAFDYGYTF	TGTGCCAGCAGTGAAGAAGCTGCTTTCGACTATGGCTACACCTTC
-	TRBV6-6	few	TRBJ2-2	CASSYNRGGGELFF	TGTGCCAGCAGTTACAACAGGGGAGGCGGGGAGCTGTTTTTT
-	TRBV24-1	-	TRBJ1-2	CATSDKGNPHYGYTF	TGTGCCACCAGTGATAAGGGTAACCCTCACTATGGCTACACCTTC
-	TRBV3-1/TRBV3-2	-	TRBJ2-5	CASSLSPDRSQETQYF	TGTGCCAGCAGCCTCTCTCCAGACAGGTCCCAAGAGACCCAGTACTTC
-	TRBV5-8	-	TRBJ2-2	CASSPGSWWTGELFF	TGTGCCAGCAGCCCCGGAAGCTGGTGGACCGGGGAGCTGTTTTTT
-	TRBV5-5	-	TRBJ1-5	CASSLGQVPQPQHF	TGTGCCAGCAGCTTGGGACAGGTCCCTCAGCCCCAGCATTTT
-	TRBV5-1	few	TRBJ2-3	CASSLPSTDTQYF	TGCGCCAGCAGCCTTCCCTCCACAGATACGCAGTATTTT
TRBD2	TRBV5-5	-	TRBJ2-2	CASSLAGGSGTGELFF	TGTGCCAGCAGCTTGGCGGGGGGGTCGGGCACCGGGGAGCTGTTTTTT
TRBD1	TRBV12-3/TRBV12-4	-	TRBJ2-2	CASKQGPGELFF	TGTGCCAGCAAACAGGGGCCCGGGGAGCTGTTTTTT
-	TRBV6-5	-	TRBJ1-4	CASPRTGYEKLFF	TGTGCCAGCCCTAGGACGGGTTATGAAAAACTGTTTTTT
TRBD1	TRBV5-8	-	TRBJ2-5	CASSRNPGQGQETQYF	TGTGCCAGCAGCCGTAATCCGGGACAGGGGCAAGAGACCCAGTACTTC
-	TRBV5-1	-	TRBJ2-2	CASSLGSITGELFF	TGCGCCAGCAGCTTGGGCAGTATCACCGGGGAGCTGTTTTTT
-	TRBV7-8	-	TRBJ1-1	CASSAGLGNTEAFF	TGTGCCAGCAGCGCAGGGCTGGGGAACACTGAAGCTTTCTTT
-	TRBV19	-	TRBJ2-1	CASSIKGGYNEQFF	TGTGCCAGTAGTATCAAGGGAGGTTACAATGAGCAGTTCTTC
-	TRBV6-5	-	TRBJ1-6	CASSYSSALIDSPLHF	TGTGCCAGCAGTTACTCCTCGGCCCTAATTGATTCACCCCTCCACTTT
-	TRBV6-5	-	TRBJ2-3	CASSYSPLGLTDTQYF	TGTGCCAGCAGTTACTCTCCCCTAGGACTAACAGATACGCAGTATTTT
-	TRBV7-9	-	TRBJ1-4	CASSSPPGKTNEKLFF	TGTGCCAGCAGCTCCCCCCCGGGAAAAACTAATGAAAAACTGTTTTTT
-	TRBV14	few	TRBJ2-6	CASSWREGLVLTF	TGTGCCAGCAGCTGGAGGGAAGGGCTGGTCCTGACTTTC
TRBD1	TRBV7-3	once	TRBJ2-4	CASSLNGPGRGKNIQYF	TGTGCCAGCAGCTTAAATGGCCCAGGCAGGGGGAAAAACATTCAGTACTTC
TRBD1	TRBV18	-	TRBJ1-4	CASSPQGQGYEKLFF	TGTGCCAGCTCACCACAGGGACAGGGGTATGAAAAACTGTTTTTT
-	TRBV6-6	-	TRBJ2-3	CASSYSGGGSADTQYF	TGTGCCAGCAGTTACTCCGGCGGAGGGAGCGCAGATACGCAGTATTTT
-	TRBV4-2	-	TRBJ2-6	CASSLASGANVLTF	TGTGCCAGCAGCCTTGCTTCTGGGGCCAACGTCCTGACTTTC
-	TRBV2	-	TRBJ2-3	CASSQTLTDTQYF	TGTGCCAGCAGTCAGACACTCACAGATACGCAGTATTTT
-	TRBV9	-	TRBJ2-3	CASSVRMGTDTQYF	TGTGCCAGCAGCGTTCGCATGGGAACAGATACGCAGTATTTT
TRBD1	TRBV7-8	-	TRBJ1-5	CASSLNRMADRVRQPQHF	TGTGCCAGCAGCTTAAATAGGATGGCCGACAGGGTAAGACAGCCCCAGCATTTT
-	TRBV6-6	-	TRBJ1-6	CASSWQDGSPLHF	TGTGCCAGCAGTTGGCAGGACGGTTCACCCCTCCACTTT
-	TRBV4-1	-	TRBJ1-2	CASSQSPPGGYTF	TGCGCCAGCAGCCAAAGTCCCCCGGGAGGCTACACCTTC
TRBD1	TRBV19	once	TRBJ1-6	CASSMDRGGSPLHF	TGTGCCAGTAGTATGGACAGGGGAGGTTCACCCCTCCACTTT
-	TRBV11-2	-	TRBJ2-5	CASSPAGAVETQYF	TGTGCCAGCAGCCCCGCAGGGGCCGTAGAGACCCAGTACTTC
-	TRBV6-5	-	TRBJ1-6	CASSDPHNSPLHF	TGTGCCAGCAGCGACCCCCATAATTCACCCCTCCACTTT
TRBD2	TRBV5-5	-	TRBJ2-5	CASSRSSGGSETQYF	TGTGCCAGCAGTCGTTCCAGCGGGGGGTCAGAGACCCAGTACTTC
-	TRBV24-1	-	TRBJ2-3	CAINRDSSTDTQYF	TGTGCCATCAACAGAGACTCTAGCACAGATACGCAGTATTTT